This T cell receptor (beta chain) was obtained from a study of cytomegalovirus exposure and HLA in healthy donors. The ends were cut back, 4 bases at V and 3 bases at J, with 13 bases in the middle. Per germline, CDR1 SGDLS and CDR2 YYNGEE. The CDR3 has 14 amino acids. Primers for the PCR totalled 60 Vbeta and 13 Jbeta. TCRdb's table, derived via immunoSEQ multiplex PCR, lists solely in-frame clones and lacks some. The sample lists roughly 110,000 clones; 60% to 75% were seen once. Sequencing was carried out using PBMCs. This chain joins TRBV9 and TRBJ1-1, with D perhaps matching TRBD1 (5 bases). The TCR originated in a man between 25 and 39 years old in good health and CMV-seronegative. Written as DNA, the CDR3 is TGTGCCAGCAGCCCCGGCGGGGCGGACACTGAAGCTTTCTTT. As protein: CASSPGGADTEAFF.